The rows below give T cell receptor beta chains drawn from one sample of a study of sequential checkpoint blockade in melanoma. Profiled with immunoSEQ multiplex PCR; TCRdb holds only in-frame clones, not every one. The sample holds 35,000 to 40,000 clones; about nine tenths are singletons and the top ten take roughly 12%. The sequencing here drew on CD8+ T cells sorted from blood (inferred from file names), taken from a patient given nivolumab and ipilimumab in sequence. The receptors derive from a human donor with melanoma. CDR3s include the opening cysteine and the closing phenylalanine or tryptophan. Each record gives: CDR3 protein, clone size, V gene. Size is stated for part of the rows, as once, few or many counts, or as a class when the clone is expanded.

CDR3aa: CASTLYSNQPQHF
abundance: -
v_gene: TRBV6-1

CDR3aa: CSGIQGARRTDTQYF
abundance: -
v_gene: TRBV29-1

CDR3aa: CASSSYLAGGPTDTQYF
abundance: -
v_gene: TRBV28

CDR3aa: CASSQEASGTRRGTGELFF
abundance: once
v_gene: TRBV4-3

CDR3aa: CASSLGTGGMSQPQHF
abundance: -
v_gene: TRBV7-8

CDR3aa: CASSLWTSGISSYNEQFF
abundance: -
v_gene: TRBV7-6

CDR3aa: CASKQGSYEQYF
abundance: -
v_gene: TRBV28

CDR3aa: CASSSRENYGYTF
abundance: -
v_gene: TRBV27

CDR3aa: CASSGDGDRDLPSLHF
abundance: -
v_gene: TRBV9

CDR3aa: CASSPVLLAGRTDTQYF
abundance: -
v_gene: TRBV7-8

CDR3aa: CASSLTANYGYTF
abundance: -
v_gene: TRBV5-4

CDR3aa: CASSLIVTSGWDTQYF
abundance: few
v_gene: TRBV7-2

CDR3aa: CASRAGGTYNEQFF
abundance: few
v_gene: TRBV28

CDR3aa: CASSIGTPWASNYGYTF
abundance: -
v_gene: TRBV19

CDR3aa: CASSVVKGQGRPEQYF
abundance: -
v_gene: TRBV9

CDR3aa: CASSGGTAEAFF
abundance: few
v_gene: TRBV14

CDR3aa: CASSLWTGGLHEQYF
abundance: -
v_gene: TRBV27

CDR3aa: CASSLRDAYNEQFF
abundance: -
v_gene: TRBV11-3

CDR3aa: CASSSRDYEQYF
abundance: -
v_gene: TRBV11-2